This T cell receptor (beta chain) emerged from a study of post-analysis software for immune sequencing data. The count of this clonotype is one. The target antigen is unknown. TCR beta libraries were prepared from cDNA with unique molecular identifiers. TCRdb fed the PCR reads into MiXCR, producing one record per CDR3 protein. Of around 700,000 distinct CDR3 sequences in the sample, 55% to 60% were seen once. Study-wide findings and caveats: Higher frequency in patients than in controls was seen for several TRBV segments, with TRBV5-6, TRBV5-1 and TRBV20-1 among them.

Per germline, CDR1 MNHEY and CDR2 SMNVEV (reference sequence). The trim removed 9 bases at V and 5 bases at J, leaving 9 bases unmatched. The CDR3 is 15 residues long. The rearrangement links TRBV27 to TRBJ2-1, with TRBD2 matching over 11 bases. Sequencing was performed on blood. The TCR comes from a girl aged 2 to 10 with multiple sclerosis. In nucleotides, the CDR3 is TGTGCCAGTACTCTTGGGACTAGCGGCCACAATGAGCAGTTCTTC. Translating it yields CASTLGTSGHNEQFF.